Presented here are 13 T cell receptor beta chains from one specimen sequenced in a study of T cell changes during pregnancy in multiple sclerosis. Profiled with immunoSEQ multiplex PCR; TCRdb holds only in-frame clones, not every one. In the table there are approximately 70,000 clones, just under 95% of which are singletons. Sequences were derived from peripheral blood, sampled in the second trimester of pregnancy. These receptors came from a female donor with multiple sclerosis, enrolled in a pregnancy study.

The chain combines TRBV11-3 with TRBJ2-2; a weak D match, TRBD2 (6 bases). Germline values: CDR1 SGHNT, CDR2 YENEEA. CDR3 length: 15 residues. The V end was cut by 4 bases, the J end by 5 bases, with 14 bases between. The CDR3 region has the DNA TGTGCCAGCAGCTCCCGACCGCGGGAAACCGGGGAGCTGTTTTTT. This translates into CASSSRPRETGELFF.

J is TRBJ2-7 and V is TRBV10-3, with D perhaps matching TRBD2 (5 bases). The germline V gene has CDR1 ENHRY and CDR2 SYGVKD. V shed 5 bases and J shed 3 bases, with 20 bases lying between them. The CDR3 spans 16 residues. CDR3 coding DNA: TGTGCCATCAGTCCATTTGCCGCGCTAGCAGACTACGAGCAGTACTTC. This translates into CAISPFAALADYEQYF.

The V call is TRBV15, the J call TRBJ1-5; D may be TRBD1 (6 bases). CDR1 is LNHNV and CDR2 is YYDKDF in the germline V gene (reference sequence). V lost 7 bases and J 2 bases, leaving 9 bases between the germline ends. The CDR3 sequence is 13 residues long. The CDR3, as DNA: TGTGCCACCACCCACAGGGGCAATCAGCCCCAGCATTTT. It encodes CATTHRGNQPQHF.

This clone was picked up one time. The chain joins TRBV10-3 to TRBJ2-3, with 7 bases matching TRBD2. This CDR3 contains 16 residues. With 5 bases clipped from V and 5 bases from J, the junction kept 13 bases outside the gene matches. Germline CDR1 is ENHRY and CDR2 is SYGVKD. Here the CDR3 reads CAISSLIGGIRDTQYF. In nucleotides, the CDR3 is TGTGCCATCAGTTCCTTGATCGGGGGGATCAGAGATACGCAGTATTTT.

The chain combines TRBV11-2 with TRBJ2-3, with 12 bases identical to TRBD2. Germline V gives CDR1 SGHAT, CDR2 FQNNGV. The CDR3 has 16 amino acids. V was clipped by 1 base and J by 5 bases; unmatched bases: 4. CDR3 in amino acids: CASSLGLAGVIDTQYF. The DNA of the CDR3 is TGTGCCAGCAGCTTAGGACTAGCGGGGGTTATAGATACGCAGTATTTT.

The chain has TRBV7-9 and TRBJ2-1; no definite D call. V lost 1 base, J lost 0 bases, and 10 bases lay in between. In germline, CDR1 is SEHNR, CDR2 FQNEAQ (reference sequence). The CDR3 has 16 residues. CDR3 coding DNA: TGTGCCAGCAGCTTAGAGACTCGTAGCTCCTACAATGAGCAGTTCTTC. This codes for CASSLETRSSYNEQFF.

The chain recombines TRBV27 with TRBJ2-7, with 7 bases fitting TRBD1. V trimming: 0 bases; J trimming: 3 bases; junction bases outside the gene matches: 5. Germline V gives CDR1 MNHEY, CDR2 SMNVEV (reference sequence). The CDR3 is 15 amino acids. The DNA of the CDR3 is TGTGCCAGCAGTTTATCGATAGGGGGCTTCTACGAGCAGTACTTC. It translates to CASSLSIGGFYEQYF.

The chain has TRBV19 and TRBJ2-1, with TRBD2 identical over 8 bases. CDR1 and CDR2 (germline): LNHDA, SQIVND (reference sequence). This CDR3 spans 16 amino acids. The ends lost 1 base at V and 2 bases at J; junction bases unmatched: 4. In nucleotides, the CDR3 is TGTGCCAGTAGTATAGGCGGGGGGATCACCTACAATGAGCAGTTCTTC. Translation gives CASSIGGGITYNEQFF.

This clone was seen a single time. This chain links TRBV6-6 with TRBJ1-5, with 9 positions matching TRBD1. Trimming cost V 0 bases and J 7 bases; bases outside gene matches: 4. Germline lookup yields CDR1 MNHNY and CDR2 SVGAGI (reference sequence). The CDR3 is 15 amino acids. The CDR3 nucleotides are TGTGCCAGCAGTTACTCGACAGGGGGTAGGCAGCCCCAGCATTTT. It codes for CASSYSTGGRQPQHF.

The chain combines TRBV7-2 with TRBJ2-7; 10 positions match TRBD2. The J segment lost 7 bases and the V segment lost 2 bases, leaving 8 bases of the junction unmatched. The CDR3 has 15 amino acids. Germline lookup yields CDR1 SGHTA and CDR2 FQGNSA. The CDR3 DNA follows: TGTGCCAGCAGCTTAAGACAAAGCGGGAGGGAAGAGCAGTACTTC. Translation gives CASSLRQSGREEQYF.

The chain uses TRBV10-3 and TRBJ1-1; 10 nucleotides align to TRBD1. Losses at the gene ends were 0 bases for V and 4 bases for J; bases not matched to a gene: 5. CDR3 length equals 16 residues. The germline CDR1 and CDR2 sequences are ENHRY and SYGVKD. CDR3 DNA: TGTGCCATCAGTGAGTCAGGGGGACAGGGGCCCACTGAAGCTTTCTTT. Protein: CAISESGGQGPTEAFF.

The chain links TRBV28 to TRBJ1-5; 9 nucleotides agree with TRBD1. The CDR3 sequence is 19 residues long. Germline V lookup: CDR1 MDHEN, CDR2 SYDVKM. J was trimmed by 1 base and V by 2 bases; bases with no gene match: 12. The CDR3 DNA reads TGTGCCAGCAGTTTAAGGGACAGGGTCCTTTCAAGAAGCAATCAGCCCCAGCATTTT. Protein sequence: CASSLRDRVLSRSNQPQHF.

This chain connects TRBV28 to TRBJ1-2; TRBD1 agrees at 9 bases. CDR3 length: 14 residues. Germline CDR1 MDHEN, CDR2 SYDVKM. Trimming at V came to 7 bases and at J to 2 bases, leaving 5 bases not matched to a gene. The CDR3 sequence: CASTIGQGNYGYTF. The CDR3 DNA reads as TGTGCCAGCACTATCGGACAGGGGAACTATGGCTACACCTTC.